These 32 T cell receptor beta chains were all obtained from the same sample, sequenced in a study of shared clonotypes between healthy human individuals (dated by TCRdb to 2020 to 2022). Library creation used the immunoSEQ multiplex PCR assay. The immuneACCESS repertoire file appears here via TCRdb, limited to in-frame rearrangements. These files lack a portion of the clones; in checked studies, under half of the deficit traces to unresolved V genes, and the cause of the others is not known. This sample gives nearly 500,000 clones in total; 76% of them show up just once. Of the sample, 10% to 15% is held by the ten largest clones. Sequenced input: PBMCs. The origin of the receptors is a middle-aged woman in good health. Some clones in this sample may be carry-over from other donors' samples.

This chain uses TRBV7-8 with TRBJ2-7; weak D call: TRBD2 (5 bases). Trimming cost V 5 bases and J 0 bases, with 20 bases left between them. The CDR3 consists of 17 residues. Germline V gene lookup returns CDR1 SGHVS and CDR2 FQNEAQ. The CDR3 nucleotides read TGTGCCAGCAGCGCCGGCCGGCTAGCAATCTTCTCCTACGAGCAGTACTTC. This gives the protein CASSAGRLAIFSYEQYF. Filled out from reference TRBV7-8 and TRBJ2-7, the complete variable domain reads GAGVSQSPRYKVAKRGQDVALRCDPISGHVSLFWYQQALGQGPEFLTYFQNEAQLDKSGLPSDRFFAERPEGSVSTLKIQRTQQEDSAVYLCASSAGRLAIFSYEQYFGPGTRLTVT.

The V call is TRBV5-1, the J call TRBJ1-3; a possible D gene is TRBD1 (5 bases). Germline lookup yields CDR1 SGHRS and CDR2 YFSETQ. V was clipped by 0 bases and J by 3 bases, with 13 bases between them. The CDR3 runs to 16 residues. CDR3 sequence (DNA): TGCGCCAGCAGCTTGGAATCGGCGAGGGGTGGAAACACCATATATTTT. Translation: CASSLESARGGNTIYF. Full variable domain (rest looked up from reference TRBV5-1 and TRBJ1-3): KAGVTQTPRYLIKTRGQQVTLSCSPISGHRSVSWYQQTPGQGLQFLFEYFSETQRNKGNFPGRFSGRQFSNSRSEMNVSTLELGDSALYLCASSLESARGGNTIYFGEGSWLTVV.

The chain employs TRBV29-1 and TRBJ2-1; TRBD2 matches 8 bases. V lost 2 bases, J lost 15 bases, and 6 bases stayed unmatched. This CDR3 comprises 11 residues. Germline loops: CDR1 SQVTM, CDR2 ANQGSEA. The CDR3 sequence: CSVERGGEVFF. In nucleotides, the CDR3 is TGCAGCGTTGAACGGGGGGGAGAGGTGTTCTTC.

V is TRBV19 and J is TRBJ2-3; a weak D match, TRBD2 (6 bases). The germline gives CDR1 LNHDA, CDR2 SQIVND (reference sequence). The V end was cut by 6 bases, the J end by 6 bases, with 19 bases between. The CDR3 loop spans 15 amino acids. The DNA of the CDR3 is TGTGCCAGTAGGAGGGTGGCTGCCGGGAGCGATACGCAGTATTTT. Translating gives CASRRVAAGSDTQYF.

The CDR3 bases are TGCGCCAGCAGTGAAAGTGGGAGGAAGAATAACTATGGCTACACCTTC. Translating it yields CASSESGRKNNYGYTF. The rearrangement uses TRBV4-1 and TRBJ1-2; D uncertain. CDR1 and CDR2 (germline): MGHRA, YSYEKL. CDR3 length: 16 amino acids. V was pared by 6 bases and J by 1 base, with 18 bases between.

The chain employs TRBV5-1 and TRBJ2-1; D gene uncertain. CDR3 length equals 13 residues. Germline V gene lookup returns CDR1 SGHRS and CDR2 YFSETQ. Trimming took 0 bases from V and 8 from J, leaving 9 bases between them. In DNA, the CDR3 is TGCGCCAGCAGCTTGGGGGTTAAGGATGAGCAGTTCTTC. Its translation: CASSLGVKDEQFF.

There are a few counts of this clone. With only one base between it and a far larger clone, this is likely a read error. The chain joins TRBV6-5 to TRBJ2-5; D remains unclear. Germline CDR1 reads MNHEY; CDR2 reads SVGAGI. Trimming shortened V by 6 bases and J by 0 bases, and 5 bases separated the two germline ends. There are 12 residues in the CDR3. CDR3 nucleotides: TGTGCCAGCAGAGGGTACCAAGAGACCCAGTACTTC. Its protein is CASRGYQETQYF.

About this clone itself: A much more abundant neighbour one base away suggests this may be a read error. CDR3 DNA: TGTGCCAGCAGCCACAGCTACGAGCAGTACTTC. Translation: CASSHSYEQYF. The rearrangement joins TRBV6-6 to TRBJ2-7; no clear D gene. V lost 6 bases and J 3 bases, leaving 6 bases between the germline ends. The germline V gene encodes CDR1 MNHNY and CDR2 SVGAGI (reference sequence). The CDR3 is 11 amino acids.

This clone was observed once. V is TRBV7-3 and J is TRBJ2-1; D remains ambiguous. Germline loops: CDR1 SGHTA, CDR2 FQGTGA. V was shortened by 2 bases and J by 0 bases, with 11 bases between the two germline ends. The CDR3 sequence is 16 residues long. The DNA for the CDR3 is TGTGCCAGCAGCTTACAACCCCCTAGCTCCTACAATGAGCAGTTCTTC. This gives the protein CASSLQPPSSYNEQFF.

This clone has just a few counts. This chain links TRBV18 with TRBJ2-7, with 11 bases aligning to TRBD1. The CDR3 consists of 14 residues. Germline CDR1 and CDR2: KGHSH and LQKENI. V gave up 1 base and J gave up 6 bases; unmatched junction bases: 2. Here the CDR3 reads CASSPRGQGGEQYF. The CDR3 bases are TGTGCCAGCTCACCACGGGGACAGGGGGGCGAGCAGTACTTC.

J is TRBJ2-1 and V is TRBV4-1; 9 positions match TRBD2. Trimming at V came to 1 base and at J to 9 bases, leaving 13 bases not matched to a gene. Per germline, CDR1 MGHRA and CDR2 YSYEKL. CDR3 length: 17 amino acids. CDR3 protein: CASSQVDLGLATGEQFF. CDR3 sequence (DNA): TGCGCCAGCAGCCAAGTGGATCTGGGACTAGCTACCGGTGAGCAGTTCTTC.

The V gene is TRBV6-5, the J gene TRBJ2-2; a weak D match, TRBD2 (5 bases). This CDR3 contains 13 residues. V lost 7 bases, J lost 5 bases, and 11 bases lay in between. The germline V gene encodes CDR1 MNHEY and CDR2 SVGAGI. The CDR3 protein is CASTKLETGELFF. CDR3 sequence (DNA): TGTGCCAGCACCAAACTAGAGACCGGGGAGCTGTTTTTT.

A remark on this clone: This is likely a read error, given that the CDR3 carries no conserved phenylalanine or tryptophan at its end. Here the CDR3 reads CASSLTPNSPLHL. CDR3 sequence (DNA): TGTGCCAGCAGCTTAACCCCTAATTCACCCCTCCACCTT. The rearrangement links TRBV7-2 to TRBJ1-6; D is unclear. From germline, CDR1 is SGHTA and CDR2 FQGNSA. The V gene lost 2 bases and the J gene lost 6 bases, with 5 bases spanning the gap. The CDR3 loop spans 13 amino acids.

V and J are TRBV5-4 and TRBJ1-5, with 9 bases matching TRBD1. Germline V gene lookup returns CDR1 SGHNT and CDR2 YYREEE (reference sequence). CDR3 length: 17 amino acids. Trimming took 4 bases from V and 5 from J; bases not matched to a gene: 13. The CDR3 loop is CASSRTGEGTPDQPQHF. CDR3 DNA: TGTGCCAGCAGCAGGACAGGGGAAGGCACCCCGGATCAGCCCCAGCATTTT.

The rearrangement joins TRBV29-1 to TRBJ2-5; a weak D match, TRBD1 (5 bases). V lost 4 bases and J 7 bases, leaving 13 bases between the germline ends. Germline V gene lookup returns CDR1 SQVTM and CDR2 ANQGSEA. This CDR3 is built from 12 residues. The CDR3 is CSVGGREATQYF. In nucleotides, the CDR3 is TGCAGCGTTGGGGGCAGGGAAGCGACCCAGTACTTC.

The V gene is TRBV7-6, the J gene TRBJ1-1; maybe TRBD1 (6 bases). The CDR3 is 21 residues long. With 5 bases removed from V and 1 base from J, the gap between germline ends came to 32 bases. Germline V lookup: CDR1 SGHVS, CDR2 FNYEAQ. The CDR3: CASSHGLVPQGTKGRNTEAFF. DNA for the CDR3: TGTGCCAGCAGCCACGGCCTGGTCCCACAGGGCACCAAGGGAAGGAACACTGAAGCTTTCTTT.

The V call is TRBV9, the J call TRBJ2-7, with D perhaps matching TRBD1 (5 bases). V was clipped by 7 bases and J by 2 bases, with 16 bases between them. Germline V lookup: CDR1 SGDLS, CDR2 YYNGEE. This CDR3 spans 14 amino acids. In nucleotides, the CDR3 is TGTGCCAGCGGCCAGGGATTACTGGCCTACGAGCAGTACTTC. It specifies CASGQGLLAYEQYF.

V and J are TRBV28 and TRBJ2-3; D is perhaps TRBD2 (6 bases). The CDR3 is made up of 15 amino acids. Trimming left V 4 bases short and J 2 bases short, with 13 bases between. The germline V gene has CDR1 MDHEN and CDR2 SYDVKM. The CDR3 DNA reads as TGTGCCAGCAGTTCATTAGTAGCGGCCACAGATACGCAGTATTTT. It codes for CASSSLVAATDTQYF.

The chain has TRBV6-1 and TRBJ2-1; 11 bases match TRBD2. The junction had 5 bases not matched to a gene; V was cut back by 6 bases and J by 7 bases. There are 14 residues in the CDR3. Germline CDR1 and CDR2: MNHNS and SASEGT. CDR3 sequence (DNA): TGTGCCAGCAGGCTTAGCGGGAGGGTTAATGAGCAGTTCTTC. Its translation: CASRLSGRVNEQFF.

The CDR3 sequence is CASSTPLAGVETQYF. The CDR3 bases are TGTGCCAGTAGTACCCCACTAGCGGGAGTTGAGACCCAGTACTTC. The chain has TRBV19 and TRBJ2-5; 11 bases map to TRBD2. Looked up from germline, CDR1 is LNHDA and CDR2 is SQIVND (reference sequence). The CDR3 is made up of 15 amino acids. J gave up 5 bases and V 4 bases, and 6 bases lay outside the gene matches. Based on the CDR3 plus reference TRBV19 and TRBJ2-5, the full variable domain is DGGITQSPKYLFRKEGQNVTLSCEQNLNHDAMYWYRQDPGQGLRLIYYSQIVNDFQKGDIAEGYSVSREKKESFPLTVTSAQKNPTAFYLCASSTPLAGVETQYFGPGTRLLVL.

In DNA form, the CDR3 reads TGTGCCAGCAGCTTAGGCCTCGGTGGGGGGAGGGCGAATGAGCAGTTCTTC. The encoded protein is CASSLGLGGGRANEQFF. The chain links TRBV11-2 to TRBJ2-1, with TRBD2 matching 7 bases. The ends lost 1 base at V and 7 bases at J; junction bases unmatched: 13. The CDR3 runs 17 residues. The germline V gene encodes CDR1 SGHAT and CDR2 FQNNGV.

The chain joins TRBV27 to TRBJ2-5, with 9 bases fitting TRBD1. Germline assignment: CDR1 MNHEY and CDR2 SMNVEV (reference sequence). V shed 2 bases and J 5 bases; nucleotides not matched to a gene: 15. The CDR3 contains 18 residues. The CDR3 DNA sequence: TGTGCCAGCAGTTTAACCTCCCCGGGGACAGGGTGGGAGGAGACCCAGTACTTC. This gives the protein CASSLTSPGTGWEETQYF.

The chain links TRBV4-1 to TRBJ2-5; D gene uncertain. Germline V lookup: CDR1 MGHRA, CDR2 YSYEKL. V was trimmed by 1 base and J by 2 bases, leaving 5 bases between them. This CDR3 has 13 residues. In nucleotides, the CDR3 is TGCGCCAGCAGCCAAGGGTTACAAGAGACCCAGTACTTC. It encodes CASSQGLQETQYF.

This chain uses TRBV9 with TRBJ1-2, with TRBD1 identical over 7 bases. Per the germline V gene, CDR1 is SGDLS and CDR2 is YYNGEE. The CDR3 totals 13 residues. Germline trimming cut 4 bases from V and 3 bases from J; bases unmatched to any gene: 3. CDR3: CASSSTGYYGYTF. The DNA for the CDR3 is TGTGCCAGCAGCTCGACAGGGTACTATGGCTACACCTTC.

The chain combines TRBV9 with TRBJ1-1; D is unclear. The germline V gene encodes CDR1 SGDLS and CDR2 YYNGEE. V lost 0 bases and J 4 bases, leaving 10 bases between the germline ends. The CDR3 loop spans 14 amino acids. The CDR3: CASSVDLGSTEAFF. The CDR3 region has the DNA TGTGCCAGCAGCGTAGATTTGGGGAGCACTGAAGCTTTCTTT.

This clone was recorded a few times. At one end, the junction sequence differs from germline, possibly due to a read error. V and J are TRBV5-8 and TRBJ1-1, with a possible D match to TRBD1 (5 bases). CDR1 is SGHTS, CDR2 YDEGEE, per germline. CDR3 length: 11 residues. Written as DNA, the CDR3 is TGTGCCAGCACACCGGACACGGAAGCTTTCTTT. Its protein product is CASTPDTEAFF.

V gene TRBV7-2 combines with J gene TRBJ2-3; 7 bases align to TRBD2. Trimming cost V 6 bases and J 3 bases; bases outside gene matches: 21. The CDR3 covers 19 residues. CDR1 and CDR2 from the germline V gene are SGHTA and FQGNSA. The CDR3: CASSSPGRGGRAVTDTQYF. For the CDR3, the DNA is TGTGCCAGCAGTTCCCCAGGACGGGGTGGGAGGGCTGTTACAGATACGCAGTATTTT. Filled out from reference TRBV7-2 and TRBJ2-3, the complete variable domain reads GAGVSQSPSNKVTEKGKDVELRCDPISGHTALYWYRQSLGQGLEFLIYFQGNSAPDKSGLPSDRFSAERTGGSVSTLTIQRTQQEDSAVYLCASSSPGRGGRAVTDTQYFGPGTRLTVL.

This clone was recorded a few times. The chain couples TRBV6-4 to TRBJ2-3; 11 bases are shared with TRBD2. The CDR3 has 15 amino acids. The ends lost 5 bases at V and 4 bases at J; junction bases unmatched: 5. Germline assignment: CDR1 MRHNA and CDR2 SNTAGT. CDR3 nucleotide sequence: TGTGCCAGCAGTCAAGTAGCGGGAGGGTCAGATACGCAGTATTTT. Amino acid sequence: CASSQVAGGSDTQYF.

The J gene is TRBJ1-2, the V gene TRBV7-2; D ambiguous. Germline CDR1 SGHTA, CDR2 FQGNSA. CDR3 length: 13 amino acids. V shed 5 bases and J shed 8 bases, with 15 bases lying between them. CDR3 loop: CASSNPAPFGYTF. The CDR3 coding sequence is TGTGCCAGCAGCAACCCGGCACCGTTCGGCTACACCTTC.

The V gene is TRBV5-4, the J gene TRBJ2-3; 7 bases map to TRBD1. With 4 bases clipped from V and 5 bases from J, the junction kept 7 bases outside the gene matches. Germline V CDR1 and CDR2: SGHNT, YYREEE (reference sequence). The CDR3 is made up of 14 amino acids. CDR3 nucleotides: TGTGCCAGCAGCACTACAGGGGCGGGAGATACGCAGTATTTT. It is translated as CASSTTGAGDTQYF.

The genes are TRBV4-1 and TRBJ2-2; 10 positions agree with TRBD2. Germline values: CDR1 MGHRA, CDR2 YSYEKL. This CDR3 contains 20 residues. V trimming: 3 bases; J trimming: 1 base; junction bases outside the gene matches: 14. The CDR3 DNA reads TGCGCCAGCAGCCAGCCTATGAGCGGGAGGGTCCTCGTGAACACCGGGGAGCTGTTTTTT. Its protein is CASSQPMSGRVLVNTGELFF.

V is TRBV7-9 and J is TRBJ2-3, with 13 bases matching TRBD2. Looked up from germline, CDR1 is SEHNR and CDR2 is FQNEAQ (reference sequence). The trim removed 5 bases at V and 4 bases at J, leaving 6 bases unmatched. The CDR3 runs 16 residues. In DNA form, the CDR3 reads TGTGCCAGCAGCCGGACTAGCGGGAGTGGGGCAGATACGCAGTATTTT. This codes for CASSRTSGSGADTQYF.